This TCR beta chain came from a study of cytomegalovirus exposure and HLA in healthy donors. Study summary: A previous analysis identified 100 million to 120 million unique TCR beta sequences derived from 180 million or so T cells.

60 Vbeta and 13 Jbeta primers were used in PCR. Sequencing was performed with immunoSEQ multiplex PCR; in TCRdb, only in-frame clones are kept and a portion is missing. In the table there are 180,000 or so clones, 70% to 85% of which are singletons. Germline V gene data show CDR1 as LNHDA and CDR2 as SQIVND (reference sequence). There are 13 residues in the CDR3. Deletions cut 3 bases from V and 6 bases from J, with 9 bases between. Sequencing was carried out using PBMCs. The V and J genes are TRBV19 and TRBJ1-5; D uncertain. The TCR comes from a human donor in good health. The CDR3 loop reads CASSIVGVQPQHF. The CDR3 DNA reads TGTGCCAGTAGTATCGTCGGGGTTCAGCCCCAGCATTTT.